The sequence of this TCR beta chain was determined in a study of T cell clones after liver transplantation. The data were produced by immunoSEQ multiplex PCR, yet TCRdb's version contains in-frame clones alone and is incomplete. The table shows about 72,000 clones, with about 88% occurring only once. Per the germline V gene, CDR1 is SGHTS and CDR2 is YDEGEE. The CDR3 is 16 residues long. V lost 5 bases and J lost 2, with 20 bases in between. The source was CD4+ T cells from blood, collected before liver transplant. This TCR came from a human donor who received a liver transplant. This chain connects TRBV5-8 to TRBJ2-7; D ambiguous. This CDR3 reads CASSLFRASRPYEQYF. The DNA for the CDR3 is TGTGCCAGCAGTTTGTTCCGGGCCTCTCGCCCCTACGAGCAGTACTTC.